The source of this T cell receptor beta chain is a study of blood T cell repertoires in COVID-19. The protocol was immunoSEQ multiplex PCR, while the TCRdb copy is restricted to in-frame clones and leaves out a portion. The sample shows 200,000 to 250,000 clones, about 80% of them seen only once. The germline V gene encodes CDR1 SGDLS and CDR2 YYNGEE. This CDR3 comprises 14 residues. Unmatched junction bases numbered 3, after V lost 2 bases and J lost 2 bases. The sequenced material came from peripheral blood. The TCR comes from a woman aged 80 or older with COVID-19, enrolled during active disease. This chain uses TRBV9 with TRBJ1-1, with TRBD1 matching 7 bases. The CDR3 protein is CASSVGQSNTEAFF. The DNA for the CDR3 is TGTGCCAGCAGCGTGGGACAGAGTAACACTGAAGCTTTCTTT.